This T cell receptor beta chain was documented in a study of CD8+ T cells in alopecia areata. The wider study: It was oral tofacitinib, at 5 to 10 mg twice daily, that treated patients received. Study-wide results and caveats: Any link of baseline CD8+ expansion to response, resting on one nonresponder, remains uncertain. The study found tofacitinib significantly decreased scalp clonality and expanded CD8+ clones among the top 100.

Documented treatment: oral pan-JAK inhibitor, 5-10 mg twice daily. Lesional scalp tissue (obtained by punch biopsy) and peripheral blood were collected from alopecia areata patients. Sequencing templates came from extracted RNA that was reverse transcribed into cDNA. Generated by immunoSEQ multiplex PCR, the TCRdb table keeps only in-frame clones and is missing some. The table lists some 190,000 clones, approximately 57% of them singletons. This clone has more than one count but fewer than ten. The antigen is not known. The same CDR3 is also encoded by other DNA sequences in this sample. The clonotype comes from a human donor with alopecia areata. The sample consisted of CD4+ T cells sorted from blood, taken at week 24, from a patient treated with tofacitinib.

This chain's CDR3 is CSVDRDTDTQYF. DNA of the CDR3: TGCAGCGTTGACAGGGACACAGATACGCAGTATTTT. This rearrangement joins TRBV29-1 to TRBJ2-3; weak D call: TRBD1 (5 bases). Trimming stripped 3 bases from V and 2 bases from J, with 6 bases between. CDR3 length: 12 residues. The germline gives CDR1 SQVTM, CDR2 ANQGSEA.